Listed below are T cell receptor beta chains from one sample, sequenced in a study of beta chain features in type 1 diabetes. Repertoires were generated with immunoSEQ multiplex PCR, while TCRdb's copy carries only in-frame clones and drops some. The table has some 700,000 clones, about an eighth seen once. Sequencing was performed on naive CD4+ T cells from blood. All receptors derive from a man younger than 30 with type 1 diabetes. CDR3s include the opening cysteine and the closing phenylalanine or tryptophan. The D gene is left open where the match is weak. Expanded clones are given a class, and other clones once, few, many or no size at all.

CDR3nt: TGCAGCGTTGAAGAGGCTTTCTTT
CDR3aa: CSVEEAFF
j_gene: TRBJ1-1
d_gene: .
v_gene: TRBV29-1
abundance: few

CDR3nt: TGTGCCTGGAGTGTTGCGTCCGATGAGCAGTTCTTC
CDR3aa: CAWSVASDEQFF
j_gene: TRBJ2-1
d_gene: .
v_gene: TRBV30
abundance: .

CDR3nt: TGTGCCAGCTCACCAGCCGCGGGGAACGAGCAGTACTTC
CDR3aa: CASSPAAGNEQYF
j_gene: TRBJ2-7
d_gene: .
v_gene: TRBV18
abundance: .

CDR3nt: TGTGCCAGCAGCGTAACCCGGACAGGGGATGAAAAACTGTTTTTT
CDR3aa: CASSVTRTGDEKLFF
j_gene: TRBJ1-4
d_gene: TRBD1
v_gene: TRBV9
abundance: few

CDR3nt: TGTGCCAGCAGGATACGGGACAACTCCTACGAGCAGTACTTC
CDR3aa: CASRIRDNSYEQYF
j_gene: TRBJ2-7
d_gene: .
v_gene: TRBV2
abundance: .

CDR3nt: TGCGCCAGCAGTGAAATCGGGTCAGGGAGGATCAATGAGCAGTTCTTC
CDR3aa: CASSEIGSGRINEQFF
j_gene: TRBJ2-1
d_gene: .
v_gene: TRBV10-2
abundance: few

CDR3nt: TGTGCCATCAGTCCACAGCCCGGGACGAACACTGAAGCTTTCTTT
CDR3aa: CAISPQPGTNTEAFF
j_gene: TRBJ1-1
d_gene: .
v_gene: TRBV10-3
abundance: .

CDR3nt: TGTGCCAGCAGCCAATCAATTTCCGGGACAGGGTCCCAAGAGACCCAGTACTTC
CDR3aa: CASSQSISGTGSQETQYF
j_gene: TRBJ2-5
d_gene: TRBD1
v_gene: TRBV16
abundance: few

CDR3nt: TGTGCCAGCACCGGGCCATCGTCCAACTATGGCTACACCTTC
CDR3aa: CASTGPSSNYGYTF
j_gene: TRBJ1-2
d_gene: .
v_gene: TRBV25-1
abundance: few

CDR3nt: TGTGCCAGCAGTTACGGGGCCCACTATGGCTACACCTTC
CDR3aa: CASSYGAHYGYTF
j_gene: TRBJ1-2
d_gene: .
v_gene: TRBV27
abundance: .

CDR3nt: TGTGCCAGCAGGACACGCGCCGGGATCAACACTGAAGCTTTCTTT
CDR3aa: CASRTRAGINTEAFF
j_gene: TRBJ1-1
d_gene: .
v_gene: TRBV5-8
abundance: few

CDR3nt: TGTGCCAGCAGTTACCGGGGGACAGGGCGGACTGAAGCTTTCTTT
CDR3aa: CASSYRGTGRTEAFF
j_gene: TRBJ1-1
d_gene: TRBD1
v_gene: TRBV6-5
abundance: once

CDR3nt: TGTGCCAGCAGCCCGGGGTTTTTGGGTTCCGTCAATGAGCAGTTCTTC
CDR3aa: CASSPGFLGSVNEQFF
j_gene: TRBJ2-1
d_gene: .
v_gene: TRBV4-2
abundance: .

CDR3nt: TGTGCCAGCTCACCGACAGGGGGTTCGGAGACCCAGTACTTC
CDR3aa: CASSPTGGSETQYF
j_gene: TRBJ2-5
d_gene: TRBD1
v_gene: TRBV18
abundance: few

CDR3nt: TGTGCCAGCAGCTTGGAACAGGGTTGGACAGATACGCAGTATTTT
CDR3aa: CASSLEQGWTDTQYF
j_gene: TRBJ2-3
d_gene: .
v_gene: TRBV5-4
abundance: .

CDR3nt: TGTGCCAGCAGTACAAGTCCCTCTGGGGCCAACGTCCTGACTTTC
CDR3aa: CASSTSPSGANVLTF
j_gene: TRBJ2-6
d_gene: .
v_gene: TRBV6-6
abundance: few

CDR3nt: TGTGCCAGTAGTGTCGCGGCGGGGGGGCACAATGAGCAGTTCTTC
CDR3aa: CASSVAAGGHNEQFF
j_gene: TRBJ2-1
d_gene: TRBD2
v_gene: TRBV19
abundance: few

CDR3nt: TGCAGCGTTGGCTATAACCCCGGCGGCTACACCTTC
CDR3aa: CSVGYNPGGYTF
j_gene: TRBJ1-2
d_gene: .
v_gene: TRBV29-1
abundance: .

CDR3nt: TGTGCCAGCAGTCCCTTAAGCGGGGGCAAACAGGAGCAGTTCTTC
CDR3aa: CASSPLSGGKQEQFF
j_gene: TRBJ2-1
d_gene: TRBD2
v_gene: TRBV28
abundance: .

CDR3nt: TGCGCCAGCAGCCAAGATCTGCCACAGAGGGTACTCCCTAACTATGGCTACACCTTC
CDR3aa: CASSQDLPQRVLPNYGYTF
j_gene: TRBJ1-2
d_gene: .
v_gene: TRBV4-1
abundance: few

CDR3nt: TGCGCCAGCAGCTTGAGACGGTCGGACACCGGGGAGCTGTTTTTT
CDR3aa: CASSLRRSDTGELFF
j_gene: TRBJ2-2
d_gene: .
v_gene: TRBV5-1
abundance: few

CDR3nt: TGTGCCAGCTCACCACCACTGTCCCACCAGGGGGGTGAAGCTTTCTTT
CDR3aa: CASSPPLSHQGGEAFF
j_gene: TRBJ1-1
d_gene: TRBD1
v_gene: TRBV18
abundance: few

CDR3nt: TGTGCCAGCAGTCGCAGTAGGGGGGTTAATGGCTACACCTTC
CDR3aa: CASSRSRGVNGYTF
j_gene: TRBJ1-2
d_gene: .
v_gene: TRBV6-5
abundance: .

CDR3nt: TGTGCCAGCAGCGTAGACAGGGCCTATGGCTACACCTTC
CDR3aa: CASSVDRAYGYTF
j_gene: TRBJ1-2
d_gene: .
v_gene: TRBV9
abundance: few

CDR3nt: TGCGCCAGCAGCGGACAGGGAGGTGGCTACACCTTC
CDR3aa: CASSGQGGGYTF
j_gene: TRBJ1-2
d_gene: TRBD1
v_gene: TRBV10-2
abundance: .

CDR3nt: TGTGCCAGCAGCGCATACAGGGGAAGGGGATCCTACGAGCAGTACTTC
CDR3aa: CASSAYRGRGSYEQYF
j_gene: TRBJ2-7
d_gene: TRBD1
v_gene: TRBV5-6
abundance: .

CDR3nt: TGTGCCAGCAGTGGCCCGGACAGGGGGGACAATGAGCAGTTCTTC
CDR3aa: CASSGPDRGDNEQFF
j_gene: TRBJ2-1
d_gene: TRBD1
v_gene: TRBV28
abundance: .

CDR3nt: TGTGCCAGCAGTGGAGACAGGGCTCTACCCTGGGAGCTGTTTTTT
CDR3aa: CASSGDRALPWELFF
j_gene: TRBJ2-2
d_gene: TRBD1
v_gene: TRBV27
abundance: .

CDR3nt: TGTGCCAGCAGCTTCGGCCAATTAGCAACTAATGAAAAACTGTTTTTT
CDR3aa: CASSFGQLATNEKLFF
j_gene: TRBJ1-4
d_gene: .
v_gene: TRBV7-2
abundance: few

CDR3nt: TGTGCCAGCAGCCCCCGAGGGACGGAACCCTACGAGCAGTACTTC
CDR3aa: CASSPRGTEPYEQYF
j_gene: TRBJ2-7
d_gene: .
v_gene: TRBV5-4
abundance: .

CDR3nt: TGTGCCAGCAGTTACTCGACATGGAACGGCTACACCTTC
CDR3aa: CASSYSTWNGYTF
j_gene: TRBJ1-2
d_gene: .
v_gene: TRBV6-6
abundance: .

CDR3nt: TGTGCCAGCAGCAGGGACATCTACGAGCAGTACTTC
CDR3aa: CASSRDIYEQYF
j_gene: TRBJ2-7
d_gene: .
v_gene: TRBV2
abundance: few

CDR3nt: TGCAGCGTTGATCGGGCGGGGCACTCTGGCGCAGATACGCAGTATTTT
CDR3aa: CSVDRAGHSGADTQYF
j_gene: TRBJ2-3
d_gene: .
v_gene: TRBV29-1
abundance: .

CDR3nt: TGTGCCAGCAGTTTATTCCAAGGACAGGGGATCACCGGGGAGCTGTTTTTT
CDR3aa: CASSLFQGQGITGELFF
j_gene: TRBJ2-2
d_gene: TRBD1
v_gene: TRBV28
abundance: once

CDR3nt: TGTGCCAGTAGTATCCGGACTAGCGGGGTGATTAGCTCCTACAATGAGCAGTTCTTC
CDR3aa: CASSIRTSGVISSYNEQFF
j_gene: TRBJ2-1
d_gene: TRBD2
v_gene: TRBV19
abundance: .

CDR3nt: TGTGCCAGCGGAAGAGGGCAAGGGGAGACCCAGTACTTC
CDR3aa: CASGRGQGETQYF
j_gene: TRBJ2-5
d_gene: .
v_gene: TRBV11-2
abundance: .

CDR3nt: TGTGCCAGCAGCTCCCCGACTAGCGGGGGTACATCTGGGGCCAACGTCCTGACTTTC
CDR3aa: CASSSPTSGGTSGANVLTF
j_gene: TRBJ2-6
d_gene: TRBD2
v_gene: TRBV7-2
abundance: .

CDR3nt: TGTGCCAGCACTGAGGGGAACACTGAAGCTTTCTTT
CDR3aa: CASTEGNTEAFF
j_gene: TRBJ1-1
d_gene: .
v_gene: TRBV6-1
abundance: few

CDR3nt: TGTGCCAGCAGCCCCCGGGGAGGGGAATCCTACAATGAGCAGTTCTTC
CDR3aa: CASSPRGGESYNEQFF
j_gene: TRBJ2-1
d_gene: TRBD2
v_gene: TRBV13
abundance: .

CDR3nt: TGTGCCATCAGTGAGTCGTTGGTCACCTACGAGCAGTACTTC
CDR3aa: CAISESLVTYEQYF
j_gene: TRBJ2-7
d_gene: .
v_gene: TRBV10-3
abundance: .

CDR3nt: TGTGCCAGCAGCTTAGGACAGGCCCCGACTAACTATGGCTACACCTTC
CDR3aa: CASSLGQAPTNYGYTF
j_gene: TRBJ1-2
d_gene: .
v_gene: TRBV21-1
abundance: few

CDR3nt: TGTGCCAGCAGCCGGGACGGAAACCAAGAGACCCAGTACTTC
CDR3aa: CASSRDGNQETQYF
j_gene: TRBJ2-5
d_gene: .
v_gene: TRBV7-3
abundance: few